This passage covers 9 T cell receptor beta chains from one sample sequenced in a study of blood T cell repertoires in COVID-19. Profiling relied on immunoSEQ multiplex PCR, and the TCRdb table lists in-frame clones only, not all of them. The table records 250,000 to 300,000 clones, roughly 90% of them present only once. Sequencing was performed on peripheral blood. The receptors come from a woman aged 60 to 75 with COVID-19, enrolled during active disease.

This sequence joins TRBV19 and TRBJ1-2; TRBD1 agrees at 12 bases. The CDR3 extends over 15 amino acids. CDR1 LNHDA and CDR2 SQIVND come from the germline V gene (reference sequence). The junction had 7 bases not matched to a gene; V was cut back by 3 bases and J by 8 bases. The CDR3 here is CASSITGQGAGGYTF. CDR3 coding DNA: TGTGCCAGTAGTATTACGGGACAGGGGGCTGGAGGCTACACCTTC.

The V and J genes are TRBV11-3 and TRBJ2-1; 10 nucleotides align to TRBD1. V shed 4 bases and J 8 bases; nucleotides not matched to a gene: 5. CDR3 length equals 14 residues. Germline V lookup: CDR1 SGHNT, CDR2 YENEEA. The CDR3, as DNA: TGTGCCAGCAGCTCCCGGGACAGGGGTCATGAGCAGTTCTTC. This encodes CASSSRDRGHEQFF.

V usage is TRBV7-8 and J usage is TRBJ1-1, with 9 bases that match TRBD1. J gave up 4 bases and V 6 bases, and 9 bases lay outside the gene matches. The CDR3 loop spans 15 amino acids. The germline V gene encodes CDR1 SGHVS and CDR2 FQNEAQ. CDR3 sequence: CASSPPGQGLTEAFF. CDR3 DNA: TGTGCCAGCAGTCCACCGGGACAGGGACTCACTGAAGCTTTCTTT.

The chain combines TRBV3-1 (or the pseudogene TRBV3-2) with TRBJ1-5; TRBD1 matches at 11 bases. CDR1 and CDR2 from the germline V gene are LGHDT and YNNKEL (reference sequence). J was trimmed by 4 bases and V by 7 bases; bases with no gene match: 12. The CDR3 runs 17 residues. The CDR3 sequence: CASILRTGGDQNQPQHF. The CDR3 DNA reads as TGTGCCAGCATCCTAAGGACAGGGGGCGATCAAAATCAGCCCCAGCATTTT.

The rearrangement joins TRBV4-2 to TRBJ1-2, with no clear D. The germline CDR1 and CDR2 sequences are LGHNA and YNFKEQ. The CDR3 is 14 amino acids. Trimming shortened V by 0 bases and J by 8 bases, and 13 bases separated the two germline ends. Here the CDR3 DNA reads TGTGCCAGCAGCCAAGATGAAGACCTGAGGGGCTACACCTTC. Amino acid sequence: CASSQDEDLRGYTF.

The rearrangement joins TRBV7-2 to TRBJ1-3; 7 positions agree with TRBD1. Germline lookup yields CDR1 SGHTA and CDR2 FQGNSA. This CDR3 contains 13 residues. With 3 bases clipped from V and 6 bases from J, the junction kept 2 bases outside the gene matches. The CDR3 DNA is TGTGCCAGCAGCTTCAGGGGGAAAAACACCATATATTTT. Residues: CASSFRGKNTIYF.

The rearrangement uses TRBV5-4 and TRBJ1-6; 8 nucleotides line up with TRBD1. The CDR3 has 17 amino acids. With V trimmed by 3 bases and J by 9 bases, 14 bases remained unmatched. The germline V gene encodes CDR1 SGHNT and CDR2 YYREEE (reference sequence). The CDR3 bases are TGTGCCAGCAGCTCTAAGGGGACAGGTTCCCCCATTTCACCCCTCCACTTT. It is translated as CASSSKGTGSPISPLHF. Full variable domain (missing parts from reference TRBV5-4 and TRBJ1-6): ETGVTQSPTHLIKTRGQQVTLRCSSQSGHNTVSWYQQALGQGPQFIFQYYREEENGRGNFPPRFSGLQFPNYSSELNVNALELDDSALYLCASSSKGTGSPISPLHFGNGTRLTVT.

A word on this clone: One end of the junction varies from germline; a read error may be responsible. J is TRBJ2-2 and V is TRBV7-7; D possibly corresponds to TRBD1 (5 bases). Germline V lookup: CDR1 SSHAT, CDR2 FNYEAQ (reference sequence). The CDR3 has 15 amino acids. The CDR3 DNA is TGTGCTAGCAGCTTAACGACAGCGAACACCGGGGAGCTGTTTTTT. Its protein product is CASSLTTANTGELFF.

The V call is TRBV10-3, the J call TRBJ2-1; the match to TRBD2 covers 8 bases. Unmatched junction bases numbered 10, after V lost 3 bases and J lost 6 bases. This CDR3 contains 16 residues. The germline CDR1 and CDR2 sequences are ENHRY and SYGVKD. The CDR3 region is CAISDLQRGSGNEQFF. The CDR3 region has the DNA TGTGCCATCAGTGACCTCCAGCGGGGGAGTGGCAATGAGCAGTTCTTC.